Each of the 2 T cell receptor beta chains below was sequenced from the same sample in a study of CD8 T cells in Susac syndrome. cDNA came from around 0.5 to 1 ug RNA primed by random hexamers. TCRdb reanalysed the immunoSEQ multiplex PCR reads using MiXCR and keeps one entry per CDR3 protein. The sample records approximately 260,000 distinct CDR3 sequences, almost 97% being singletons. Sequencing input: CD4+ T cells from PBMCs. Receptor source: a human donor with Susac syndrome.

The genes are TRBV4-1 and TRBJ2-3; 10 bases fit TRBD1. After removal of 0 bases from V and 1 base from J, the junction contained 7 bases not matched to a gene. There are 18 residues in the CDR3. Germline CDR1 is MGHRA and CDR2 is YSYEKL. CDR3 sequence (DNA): TGCGCCAGCAGCCAAGAATGGATAGGGACAGGGGGCACAGATACGCAGTATTTT. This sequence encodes CASSQEWIGTGGTDTQYF.

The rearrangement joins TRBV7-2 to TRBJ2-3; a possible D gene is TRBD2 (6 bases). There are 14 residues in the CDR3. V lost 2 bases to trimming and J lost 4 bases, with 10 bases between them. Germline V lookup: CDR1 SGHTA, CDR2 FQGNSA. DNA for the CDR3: TGTGCCAGCAGCTTAAACCTAGCGTCAGATACGCAGTATTTT. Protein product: CASSLNLASDTQYF.